This T cell receptor (beta chain) was profiled in a study of beta chain features in type 1 diabetes. Each donor gave one heparinised blood draw averaging roughly 120 mL. Study-level findings and limits: Fewer insertions but more deletions were seen at VDJ junctions in type 1 diabetes patients. Patients' naive, central memory and regulatory TCRB repertoires appeared more alike than those of healthy donors. Shortening of TCRB CDR3s, moderate but significant, appeared in all four CD4+ subsets of Type 1 diabetes patients. There was no resolution here of whether HLA type influences TCRB rearrangement.

In this sample, this clone turned up a few times. Its matching antigen is unknown. TCRB transcripts that were expressed got sequenced, as all of the isolated RNA had been reverse transcribed. The protocol was immunoSEQ multiplex PCR, while the TCRdb copy is restricted to in-frame clones and leaves out a portion. This table holds about 160,000 clones, approximately 7.8% found once. CDR3 length equals 14 residues. Per germline, CDR1 LNHDA and CDR2 SQIVND (reference sequence). V dropped 6 bases and J dropped 8 bases, with 19 bases sitting between them. The TCR comes from a woman aged 40-49 years with type 1 diabetes. What was sequenced was central memory CD4+ T cells from blood. This rearrangement joins TRBV19 to TRBJ1-2; perhaps TRBD1 as D (6 bases). The CDR3 here is CASRQPTGIHGYTF. The CDR3 nucleotides read TGTGCCAGTAGGCAACCAACAGGGATCCACGGCTACACCTTC.